What follows are 27 T cell receptor beta chains derived from one specimen sequenced in a study of identical twins. TCRdb used MiXCR to reprocess the 5' RACE reads, holding one entry per CDR3 protein. The sample has 450,000 or so distinct CDR3 sequences, 11% to 15% seen once. The sample was also linked to a second study, of yellow fever vaccine responses in identical twins.

Source material: CD4+ T cells sorted from blood. Receptors were obtained from a young woman in good health.

This clonotype was counted a few times. This rearrangement joins TRBV9 to TRBJ2-3; possibly TRBD2 for D (5 bases). With 4 bases removed from V and 2 bases from J, the gap between germline ends came to 17 bases. The CDR3 is 16 amino acids. CDR1 is SGDLS, CDR2 YYNGEE, per germline. CDR3 nucleotides: TGTGCCAGCAGCCTAGGCCCTGGGAGCCACACAGATACGCAGTATTTT. The encoded protein is CASSLGPGSHTDTQYF.

This clonotype turned up a few times. The chain uses TRBV28 and TRBJ2-3; D is ambiguous. Germline V gene lookup returns CDR1 MDHEN and CDR2 SYDVKM. This CDR3 has 15 residues. V was trimmed by 5 bases and J by 1 base, leaving 13 bases between them. The DNA for the CDR3 is TGTGCCAGCAGTGGAGAAGCGATTGGCACAGATACGCAGTATTTT. It yields the protein CASSGEAIGTDTQYF. The full variable domain, rest sourced from reference TRBV28 and TRBJ2-3, is DVKVTQSSRYLVKRTGEKVFLECVQDMDHENMFWYRQDPGLGLRLIYFSYDVKMKEKGDIPEGYSVSREKKERFSLILESASTNQTSMYLCASSGEAIGTDTQYFGPGTRLTVL.

This chain connects TRBV4-2 to TRBJ2-1; D is uncertain. The germline V gene encodes CDR1 LGHNA and CDR2 YNFKEQ. Trimming left V 0 bases short and J 8 bases short, with 5 bases between. The CDR3 consists of 12 residues. CDR3 coding DNA: TGTGCCAGCAGCCAAGATCTACATGAGCAGTTCTTC. Encoded protein: CASSQDLHEQFF.

The table lists this clonotype with many counts. J is TRBJ2-1 and V is TRBV18, with TRBD1 as a possible D gene (6 bases). This CDR3 has 18 residues. Germline CDR1 reads KGHSH; CDR2 reads LQKENI. V gave up 1 base and J gave up 6 bases, with 22 bases separating them. As DNA, the CDR3 is TGTGCCAGCTCACCACGGGACACTAGTGGTTTGGGAAGCAATGAGCAGTTCTTC. Residues: CASSPRDTSGLGSNEQFF.

This clonotype occurred a few times. The chain couples TRBV5-1 to TRBJ2-7; D is possibly TRBD1 (6 bases). Germline V gives CDR1 SGHRS, CDR2 YFSETQ. The CDR3 extends over 18 amino acids. V was trimmed by 4 bases and J by 3 bases, leaving 26 bases between them. The chain's CDR3 is CASSPLKQGMGPFYEQYF. The CDR3 region has the DNA TGCGCCAGCAGCCCGTTAAAACAGGGTATGGGCCCGTTCTACGAGCAGTACTTC.

This clonotype has just a few counts. The chain has TRBV29-1 and TRBJ2-4; a possible D gene is TRBD1 (7 bases). Looked up from germline, CDR1 is SQVTM and CDR2 is ANQGSEA. V was cut by 8 bases and J by 0 bases, with 14 bases left in between. The CDR3 has 14 residues. DNA of the CDR3: TGCAGCACCAGGGGGGATGCAGCCAAAAACATTCAGTACTTC. Translating it yields CSTRGDAAKNIQYF.

This clonotype came up many times. The chain joins TRBV12-3 or TRBV12-4 to TRBJ2-5; D is possibly TRBD1 (5 bases). Deletions cut 3 bases from V and 3 bases from J, with 11 bases between. CDR3 size: 14 residues. The CDR3 DNA follows: TGTGCCAGCAGTTTGGTACAGGTCAAAGAGACCCAGTACTTC. It codes for CASSLVQVKETQYF.

Points on this clonotype: With a much larger clone just one base away, this may be a read error. The chain combines TRBV10-3 with TRBJ2-3; 7 nucleotides line up with TRBD1. CDR1 and CDR2 from the germline V gene are ENHRY and SYGVKD. Trimming took 3 bases from V and 4 from J; bases not matched to a gene: 7. This CDR3 is 15 amino acids long. CDR3 region: CAISESGQAADTQYF. The CDR3 region has the DNA TGTGCCATCAGTGAATCCGGACAGGCCGCAGATACGCAGTATTTT.

The DNA of the CDR3 is TGCGCCAGCAGCCCTACCCCGGGAACTATCCAAGAGACCCAGTACTTC. Its protein is CASSPTPGTIQETQYF. This sequence joins TRBV5-1 and TRBJ2-5; D perhaps matches TRBD2 (5 bases). Trimming shortened V by 4 bases and J by 1 base, and 17 bases separated the two germline ends. This CDR3 is 16 amino acids long. Germline V gene lookup returns CDR1 SGHRS and CDR2 YFSETQ. Full variable domain (outside the CDR3, taken from reference TRBV5-1 and TRBJ2-5): KAGVTQTPRYLIKTRGQQVTLSCSPISGHRSVSWYQQTPGQGLQFLFEYFSETQRNKGNFPGRFSGRQFSNSRSEMNVSTLELGDSALYLCASSPTPGTIQETQYFGPGTRLLVL.

Only a few counts were recorded for this clonotype. This rearrangement joins TRBV6-5 to TRBJ2-2; no reliable D call. CDR3 length: 15 residues. V was cut by 0 bases and J by 2 bases, with 7 bases left in between. Germline lookup yields CDR1 MNHEY and CDR2 SVGAGI. The CDR3 reads CASSYSLTNTGELFF. The CDR3 bases are TGTGCCAGCAGTTACTCGTTGACCAACACCGGGGAGCTGTTTTTT.

This clonotype was seen a few times. The rearrangement joins TRBV12-3 or TRBV12-4 to TRBJ2-2; the match to TRBD1 covers 8 bases. Losses at the gene ends were 0 bases for V and 7 bases for J; bases not matched to a gene: 4. The CDR3 is 15 amino acids. In nucleotides, the CDR3 is TGTGCCAGCAGTTTAGCACAGGGGGAGAGCGGGGAGCTGTTTTTT. Translated, it gives CASSLAQGESGELFF.

The chain carries TRBV4-2 and TRBJ2-2; D tentatively fits TRBD1 or TRBD2 (6 bases each). CDR3 length: 13 residues. The V end was cut by 6 bases, the J end by 4 bases, with 9 bases between. Germline CDR1 reads LGHNA; CDR2 reads YNFKEQ. CDR3 DNA sequence: TGTGCCAGCAGAGGGGGGATCACCGGGGAGCTGTTTTTT. It codes for CASRGGITGELFF.

This clonotype was found a few times. The V gene is TRBV6-2 or TRBV6-3, the J gene TRBJ1-2, with a possible D match to TRBD1 (6 bases). V was trimmed by 6 bases and J by 5 bases, leaving 25 bases between them. The CDR3 is 17 residues long. Germline assignment: CDR1 MNHEY and CDR2 SVGEGT. The CDR3 bases are TGTGCCAGCAGGATCCAACCGGGGGCCGACAAGAGGTATGGCTACACCTTC. It is translated as CASRIQPGADKRYGYTF.

The V gene is TRBV7-2, the J gene TRBJ2-1; 11 bases match TRBD2. The CDR3 has 15 amino acids. The germline V gene has CDR1 SGHTA and CDR2 FQGNSA. Trimming cost V 4 bases and J 11 bases; bases outside gene matches: 10. The CDR3 reads CASSSIITSGSQQFF. In DNA, the CDR3 is TGTGCCAGCAGCTCGATTATCACTAGCGGGAGTCAGCAGTTCTTC.

A remark on this clonotype: A much larger clone sits a single nucleotide away, making a read error possible. The J gene is TRBJ2-1, the V gene TRBV2; possibly TRBD1 for D (5 bases). V lost 5 bases and J lost 1, with 15 bases in between. CDR3 length: 16 amino acids. Per germline, CDR1 SNHLY and CDR2 FYNNEI. CDR3 nucleotides: TGTGCCAGCAGTTTCGACAGTTCAAGGTCCTACAATGAGCAGTTCTTC. It codes for CASSFDSSRSYNEQFF.

This clonotype was seen a few times. This chain links TRBV7-8 with TRBJ1-1; D is uncertain. Germline V gene sequence: CDR1 SGHVS, CDR2 FQNEAQ. The CDR3 sequence is 15 residues long. V lost 4 bases and J 1 base, leaving 13 bases between the germline ends. The CDR3 sequence is CASSSQAGGNTEAFF. In DNA form, the CDR3 reads TGTGCCAGCAGCTCCCAAGCAGGTGGGAACACTGAAGCTTTCTTT.

J is TRBJ2-5 and V is TRBV5-1; 16 nucleotides agree with TRBD2. The trim removed 4 bases at V and 5 bases at J, leaving 5 bases unmatched. The CDR3 extends over 16 amino acids. Germline assignment: CDR1 SGHRS and CDR2 YFSETQ. CDR3 amino acids: CASSGTSGRVEETQYF. DNA of the CDR3: TGCGCCAGCAGCGGGACTAGCGGGAGGGTCGAGGAGACCCAGTACTTC.

The rearrangement uses TRBV7-2 and TRBJ2-7, with D maybe TRBD1 (5 bases). The CDR3 runs 15 residues. Germline V gene lookup returns CDR1 SGHTA and CDR2 FQGNSA. V was cut by 2 bases and J by 0 bases, with 11 bases left in between. CDR3 coding DNA: TGTGCCAGCAGCTTACTGGGGCCTAGCTCCTACGAGCAGTACTTC. This gives the protein CASSLLGPSSYEQYF.

V and J are TRBV7-2 and TRBJ1-2; D gene ambiguous. Germline V gene lookup returns CDR1 SGHTA and CDR2 FQGNSA. V was cut by 5 bases and J by 7 bases, with 20 bases left in between. This CDR3 is built from 15 residues. The CDR3 is CASSKLSLDGSGYTF. CDR3 in DNA: TGTGCCAGCAGCAAACTATCATTAGACGGCTCTGGCTACACCTTC.

The rearrangement links TRBV5-8 to TRBJ2-1, with 9 positions matching TRBD1. The CDR3 has 14 residues. Germline-derived CDR1 and CDR2 are SGHTS and YDEGEE. Germline trimming cut 6 bases from V and 4 bases from J; bases unmatched to any gene: 5. This CDR3 is CASITGQGYNEQFF. The CDR3 DNA is TGTGCCAGCATCACGGGACAGGGATACAATGAGCAGTTCTTC.

This clonotype was seen many times. The rearrangement uses TRBV29-1 and TRBJ2-3; 9 bases are a match to TRBD2. CDR3 size: 19 residues. Per germline, CDR1 SQVTM and CDR2 ANQGSEA. J lost 2 bases, V lost 1 base, and 16 bases had no gene match. The CDR3 spells CSVEGKTSGPRYPTDTQYF. The DNA for the CDR3 is TGCAGCGTTGAAGGGAAAACTAGCGGGCCTCGCTATCCCACAGATACGCAGTATTTT.

V is TRBV7-2 and J is TRBJ2-5; tentatively, D is TRBD1 (5 bases). This CDR3 has 15 amino acids. Per the germline V gene, CDR1 is SGHTA and CDR2 is FQGNSA. V lost 6 bases to trimming and J lost 1 base, with 15 bases between them. CDR3 bases: TGTGCCAGCAGATCAGGGAATAAGGTCCAAGAGACCCAGTACTTC. Its protein product is CASRSGNKVQETQYF.

V gene TRBV20-1 combines with J gene TRBJ2-7; the D is unclear. This CDR3 comprises 11 residues. V was trimmed by 3 bases and J by 4 bases, leaving 7 bases between them. Per germline, CDR1 DFQATT and CDR2 SNEGSKA (reference sequence). The CDR3 nucleotides are TGCAGTGCTAGTCTCCTATACGAGCAGTACTTC. Encoded protein: CSASLLYEQYF.

This clonotype was detected a few times. The V gene is TRBV6-4, the J gene TRBJ2-1; 10 positions match TRBD1. After removal of 6 bases from V and 7 bases from J, the junction contained 12 bases not matched to a gene. This CDR3 contains 16 residues. The V gene's germline CDR1 is MRHNA and CDR2 SNTAGT. The CDR3, as DNA: TGTGCCAGCAGCCTAAGACAGGGGGCGGCATGGAATGAGCAGTTCTTC. This codes for CASSLRQGAAWNEQFF.

This clonotype has a handful of counts. The chain is built from TRBV25-1 and TRBJ2-5, with 9 positions matching TRBD1. With 1 base clipped from V and 1 base from J, the junction kept 7 bases outside the gene matches. From germline, CDR1 is MGHDK and CDR2 SYGVNS. The length of the CDR3 is 17 residues. CDR3 nucleotides: TGTGCCAGCAGTGAATCAAGGACAGGGGAGATCCAAGAGACCCAGTACTTC. Encoded protein: CASSESRTGEIQETQYF.

This clonotype was seen ten or more times. V gene TRBV12-3 or TRBV12-4 combines with J gene TRBJ1-1; D unresolved. The CDR3 sequence is 15 residues long. The V and J ends lost 6 bases and 0 bases respectively, with 14 bases between them. CDR3 in DNA: TGTGCCAGCAGATCAGTAGAGGCAGTGAACACTGAAGCTTTCTTT. It translates to CASRSVEAVNTEAFF.

This clonotype was seen only a few times. This chain connects TRBV28 to TRBJ2-7, with D possibly matching TRBD1 (6 bases). This CDR3 has 14 residues. Germline V gives CDR1 MDHEN, CDR2 SYDVKM. V was trimmed by 1 base and J by 6 bases, leaving 13 bases between them. The chain's CDR3 is CASSLSTGNGEQYF. CDR3 in DNA: TGTGCCAGCAGTTTATCTACAGGGAACGGCGAGCAGTACTTC.